This TCR beta chain was captured in a study of cytomegalovirus exposure and HLA in healthy donors. The PCR made use of 60 Vbeta and 13 Jbeta primers. Generated by immunoSEQ multiplex PCR, the TCRdb table keeps only in-frame clones and is missing some. The table shows some 130,000 clones, with around 80% occurring only once. With V trimmed by 1 base and J by 6 bases, 5 bases remained unmatched. Germline values: CDR1 SNHLY, CDR2 FYNNEI. The CDR3 runs to 15 residues. The rearrangement uses TRBV2 and TRBJ1-5; the match to TRBD1 covers 8 bases. The sample consisted of PBMCs. This TCR was sampled from a female donor in good health and CMV-seronegative. The CDR3 nucleotides read TGTGCCAGCAGTGAAGGGTCAGGGGGCTTTCAGCCCCAGCATTTT. This gives the protein CASSEGSGGFQPQHF.